This TCR beta chain was obtained from a study of graft-versus-host responses after intestinal transplantation. Method: immunoSEQ multiplex PCR; TCRdb's copy keeps in-frame clones and lacks some. The sample records about 39,000 clones, 93% being singletons. To note about this clone: The antigen is not known.

Trimming removed 4 bases from V and 0 bases from J, with 7 bases in between. This CDR3 contains 14 residues. From germline, CDR1 is MNHNY and CDR2 SVGAGI (reference sequence). This TCR was sampled from a human donor who was the organ donor for an intestinal transplant. The source material was unstimulated CD8+ T cells sorted from spleen or lymph node cells, sampled before transplant. V is TRBV6-6 and J is TRBJ1-3; no definite D call. The CDR3 protein is CASSSTNSGNTIYF. The CDR3 DNA sequence: TGTGCCAGCAGTTCCACAAACTCTGGAAACACCATATATTTT.